These T cell receptor beta chains were read from a single sample in a study of chemoradiotherapy in HPV16-positive cancers. Generated by immunoSEQ multiplex PCR, the TCRdb table keeps only in-frame clones and is missing some. The data show almost 15,000 clones, around nine tenths seen once. The starting material was blood, obtained from a patient who underwent chemoradiotherapy. The receptor set was obtained from a human donor with HPV-associated anogenital cancer. Each CDR3 is given with its conserved first and last residue. A D gene is named only where the DNA matches it firmly. The size of a clone is reported for some rows only, either as once, few or many, or as a class for expanded clones.

clone size	V gene	D gene	CDR3 length	J gene	CDR3 DNA	CDR3 protein
-	TRBV6-1	-	12	TRBJ1-2	TGTGCCAGCAGTGATGGGCCCTATGGCTACACCTTC	CASSDGPYGYTF
few	TRBV4-1	TRBD1	21	TRBJ1-2	TGCGCCAGCAGCCAAGACTCATTTAGGACGGGCGCCGGGACAGGGCTCTATGGCTACACCTTC	CASSQDSFRTGAGTGLYGYTF
-	TRBV19	-	14	TRBJ1-5	TGTGCCAGTAGTATTCAGGGCGGTGGGCAGCCCCAGCATTTT	CASSIQGGGQPQHF
-	TRBV2	TRBD2	15	TRBJ2-2	TGTGCCAGCAGGTTAGCGGGAGGTAGGACCGGGGAGCTGTTTTTT	CASRLAGGRTGELFF
-	TRBV2	TRBD2	14	TRBJ2-7	TGTGCCAGCAGGGATAGCGGGGGAGGCTACGAGCAGTACTTC	CASRDSGGGYEQYF
-	TRBV5-1	-	16	TRBJ2-3	TGCGCCAGCAGCTCACTGGGGGAGGGGGACGGAGATACGCAGTATTTT	CASSSLGEGDGDTQYF
-	TRBV9	TRBD1	16	TRBJ1-1	TGTGCCAGCAGCGTGGAACAGGGGCCCATGAACACTGAAGCTTTCTTT	CASSVEQGPMNTEAFF
-	TRBV30	TRBD1	11	TRBJ2-1	TGTGCCTTGGGACAGAACAATGAGCAGTTCTTC	CALGQNNEQFF
-	TRBV28	TRBD2	17	TRBJ2-7	TGTGCCAGCAGTTTATGGGCCGGGAGCGGGATCTCCGGGGAGCAGTACTTC	CASSLWAGSGISGEQYF
-	TRBV2	TRBD1	15	TRBJ1-2	TGTGCCAGCAGAAAAGGGGACAGCCTGAACTATGGCTACACCTTC	CASRKGDSLNYGYTF
-	TRBV27	-	13	TRBJ2-7	TGTGCCAGCAGTTTTGGCAGCAAATACGAGCAGTACTTC	CASSFGSKYEQYF
few	TRBV6-4	TRBD2	17	TRBJ2-1	TGTGCCAGCAGTCGCCTTGGACTAGCGGGAGGGAGCAATGAGCAGTTCTTC	CASSRLGLAGGSNEQFF
-	TRBV6-1	TRBD2	16	TRBJ2-7	TGTGCCAGCAGTGAATCCAAAGCGGGAGGCCCCTACGAGCAGTACTTC	CASSESKAGGPYEQYF
-	TRBV5-1	-	16	TRBJ2-1	TGCGCCAGCAGCTTGGATACCTCGAAGGAGCTACGGGAGCAGTTCTTC	CASSLDTSKELREQFF
-	TRBV6-4	-	13	TRBJ1-2	TGTGCCAGCAGTGAATGGGGCAGTGAAGGCTACACCTTC	CASSEWGSEGYTF
few	TRBV10-3	-	13	TRBJ2-5	TGTGCCATCAGGCCTCAGGGGAGGGAGACCCAGTACTTC	CAIRPQGRETQYF
-	TRBV19	TRBD2	16	TRBJ2-1	TGTGCCAGTAGTTTCCCGGCTAGCGGGGCCGACAATGAGCAGTTCTTC	CASSFPASGADNEQFF
-	TRBV6-5	-	16	TRBJ2-7	TGTGCCAGCAGTTTGGGGGCGGGAGTACCTCCCCACGAGCAGTACTTC	CASSLGAGVPPHEQYF
-	TRBV15	-	14	TRBJ1-5	TGTGCCACCAGCATACAGGGAAGCAATCAGCCCCAGCATTTT	CATSIQGSNQPQHF
-	TRBV4-1	-	14	TRBJ2-3	TGCGCCAGCAGCCAAGCACGGCGTGGGAATACGCAGTATTTT	CASSQARRGNTQYF
-	TRBV2	TRBD1	14	TRBJ2-1	TGTGCCAGCAGTGCAGCAGGGGGCTGGAATGAGCAGTTCTTC	CASSAAGGWNEQFF
-	TRBV7-2	-	13	TRBJ1-1	TGTGCCAGCAGAAATTCGTGGGGCACTGAAGCTTTCTTT	CASRNSWGTEAFF
once	TRBV27	-	15	TRBJ2-6	TGTGCCAGCAGTCTCACCTCCACAGGGGCCAACGTCCTGACTTTC	CASSLTSTGANVLTF
-	TRBV7-1	-	16	TRBJ1-2	TGTGCCAGCAGCCGTGCCTGCGAGGGAAAGACCTATGGCTACACCTTC	CASSRACEGKTYGYTF
-	TRBV27	-	10	TRBJ1-2	TGTGCCAGCAGTAATTATGGCTACACCTTC	CASSNYGYTF
-	TRBV11-1	TRBD1	14	TRBJ1-3	TGTGCCAGCAGCTCACAGGGGTCTGGAAACACCATATATTTT	CASSSQGSGNTIYF
-	TRBV14	-	13	TRBJ2-2	TGTGCCAGCAGCCACCGGACCACCGGGCAGCTGTTTTTT	CASSHRTTGQLFF
-	TRBV21-1	-	13	TRBJ1-2	TGTGCCAGCAGCTCCCCTCGCAGAGGTGGCTACACCTTC	CASSSPRRGGYTF
-	TRBV4-1	-	13	TRBJ2-5	TGCGCCAGCAGCCAAGAGGGCAGAGAGACCCAGTACTTC	CASSQEGRETQYF
once	TRBV5-1	-	17	TRBJ1-1	TGCGCCAGCAGCTTGGGGGGGTCTGCCTTGGCGAACACTGAAGCTTTCTTT	CASSLGGSALANTEAFF
-	TRBV4-1	-	14	TRBJ2-5	TGCGCCAGCAGCCAAGAGTCGGTTCAAGAGACCCAGTACTTC	CASSQESVQETQYF
-	TRBV19	-	13	TRBJ2-5	TGTGCCAGTAGTGGCGGAGGCGGGGAGACCCAGTACTTC	CASSGGGGETQYF
-	TRBV10-3	-	13	TRBJ1-4	TGTGCCATCAGTTCGGAAGAGGGTGAAAAACTGTTTTTT	CAISSEEGEKLFF
-	TRBV7-6	-	15	TRBJ2-7	TGTGCCAGCAGCTTTGAGTCAGGGTACCCCTACGAGCAGTACTTC	CASSFESGYPYEQYF
-	TRBV7-9	-	13	TRBJ2-1	TGTGCCAGCATCTCAGGGTCCTACAATGAGCAGTTCTTC	CASISGSYNEQFF
-	TRBV10-3	-	9	TRBJ2-7	TGTGCCATCGGTTACGAGCAGTACTTC	CAIGYEQYF
once	TRBV5-4	-	14	TRBJ2-7	TGTGCCAGCAGGCCGAACCGCGAGGTCAACGAGCAGTACTTC	CASRPNREVNEQYF
once	TRBV11-2	-	13	TRBJ1-2	TGTGCCAGCAGCTTCGACGGATCCTATGGCTACACCTTC	CASSFDGSYGYTF
-	TRBV4-2	TRBD2	15	TRBJ2-2	TGTGCCAGCAGCCGGACTAGTGCGAACACCGGGGAGCTGTTTTTT	CASSRTSANTGELFF
-	TRBV19	TRBD1	15	TRBJ1-2	TGTGCCAGTAGTATACGGCAGGGGGTCAACTATGGCTACACCTTC	CASSIRQGVNYGYTF
-	TRBV27	-	13	TRBJ1-2	TGTGCCAGCAGTCTCCACAGGGACTATGGCTACACCTTC	CASSLHRDYGYTF
-	TRBV9	-	13	TRBJ1-5	TGTGCCAGCAGCGGAGGGGGGTATCAGCCCCAGCATTTT	CASSGGGYQPQHF